This T cell receptor (beta chain) emerged from a study of T cell repertoires in cytomegalovirus infection. About the research overall: It was recently identified HLA-C-restricted and well-studied HLA-B-restricted CMV epitopes that the study used. Public TCR beta signatures provided an indication of both CMV infection and a matching HLA type. Regarding the study as a whole: Within the response measured ex vivo, HLA-C-restricted CMV-specific TCR beta clonotypes were dominant.

TCRdb called the reads again in MiXCR, with one record for every CDR3 protein. The sample gives roughly 730,000 distinct CDR3 sequences, around 30% of which show up once; 15% to 20% is in the top ten. Remarks on this clonotype: Antigen specificity is unknown.

CDR3 size: 12 residues. With 5 bases removed from V and 9 bases from J, the gap between germline ends came to 11 bases. The germline V gene encodes CDR1 ENHRY and CDR2 SYGVKD. This chain uses TRBV10-3 with TRBJ1-3, with D perhaps matching TRBD1 (5 bases). The sample consisted of cultured PBMCs, taken from culture after CMV antigen stimulation. The receptor was isolated from a human donor in good health (CMV status not recorded). Some clones in this sample may be carry-over from other donors' samples. The CDR3 sequence: CAISQGDVTIYF. The CDR3, as DNA: TGTGCCATCAGTCAGGGAGATGTCACCATATATTTT.